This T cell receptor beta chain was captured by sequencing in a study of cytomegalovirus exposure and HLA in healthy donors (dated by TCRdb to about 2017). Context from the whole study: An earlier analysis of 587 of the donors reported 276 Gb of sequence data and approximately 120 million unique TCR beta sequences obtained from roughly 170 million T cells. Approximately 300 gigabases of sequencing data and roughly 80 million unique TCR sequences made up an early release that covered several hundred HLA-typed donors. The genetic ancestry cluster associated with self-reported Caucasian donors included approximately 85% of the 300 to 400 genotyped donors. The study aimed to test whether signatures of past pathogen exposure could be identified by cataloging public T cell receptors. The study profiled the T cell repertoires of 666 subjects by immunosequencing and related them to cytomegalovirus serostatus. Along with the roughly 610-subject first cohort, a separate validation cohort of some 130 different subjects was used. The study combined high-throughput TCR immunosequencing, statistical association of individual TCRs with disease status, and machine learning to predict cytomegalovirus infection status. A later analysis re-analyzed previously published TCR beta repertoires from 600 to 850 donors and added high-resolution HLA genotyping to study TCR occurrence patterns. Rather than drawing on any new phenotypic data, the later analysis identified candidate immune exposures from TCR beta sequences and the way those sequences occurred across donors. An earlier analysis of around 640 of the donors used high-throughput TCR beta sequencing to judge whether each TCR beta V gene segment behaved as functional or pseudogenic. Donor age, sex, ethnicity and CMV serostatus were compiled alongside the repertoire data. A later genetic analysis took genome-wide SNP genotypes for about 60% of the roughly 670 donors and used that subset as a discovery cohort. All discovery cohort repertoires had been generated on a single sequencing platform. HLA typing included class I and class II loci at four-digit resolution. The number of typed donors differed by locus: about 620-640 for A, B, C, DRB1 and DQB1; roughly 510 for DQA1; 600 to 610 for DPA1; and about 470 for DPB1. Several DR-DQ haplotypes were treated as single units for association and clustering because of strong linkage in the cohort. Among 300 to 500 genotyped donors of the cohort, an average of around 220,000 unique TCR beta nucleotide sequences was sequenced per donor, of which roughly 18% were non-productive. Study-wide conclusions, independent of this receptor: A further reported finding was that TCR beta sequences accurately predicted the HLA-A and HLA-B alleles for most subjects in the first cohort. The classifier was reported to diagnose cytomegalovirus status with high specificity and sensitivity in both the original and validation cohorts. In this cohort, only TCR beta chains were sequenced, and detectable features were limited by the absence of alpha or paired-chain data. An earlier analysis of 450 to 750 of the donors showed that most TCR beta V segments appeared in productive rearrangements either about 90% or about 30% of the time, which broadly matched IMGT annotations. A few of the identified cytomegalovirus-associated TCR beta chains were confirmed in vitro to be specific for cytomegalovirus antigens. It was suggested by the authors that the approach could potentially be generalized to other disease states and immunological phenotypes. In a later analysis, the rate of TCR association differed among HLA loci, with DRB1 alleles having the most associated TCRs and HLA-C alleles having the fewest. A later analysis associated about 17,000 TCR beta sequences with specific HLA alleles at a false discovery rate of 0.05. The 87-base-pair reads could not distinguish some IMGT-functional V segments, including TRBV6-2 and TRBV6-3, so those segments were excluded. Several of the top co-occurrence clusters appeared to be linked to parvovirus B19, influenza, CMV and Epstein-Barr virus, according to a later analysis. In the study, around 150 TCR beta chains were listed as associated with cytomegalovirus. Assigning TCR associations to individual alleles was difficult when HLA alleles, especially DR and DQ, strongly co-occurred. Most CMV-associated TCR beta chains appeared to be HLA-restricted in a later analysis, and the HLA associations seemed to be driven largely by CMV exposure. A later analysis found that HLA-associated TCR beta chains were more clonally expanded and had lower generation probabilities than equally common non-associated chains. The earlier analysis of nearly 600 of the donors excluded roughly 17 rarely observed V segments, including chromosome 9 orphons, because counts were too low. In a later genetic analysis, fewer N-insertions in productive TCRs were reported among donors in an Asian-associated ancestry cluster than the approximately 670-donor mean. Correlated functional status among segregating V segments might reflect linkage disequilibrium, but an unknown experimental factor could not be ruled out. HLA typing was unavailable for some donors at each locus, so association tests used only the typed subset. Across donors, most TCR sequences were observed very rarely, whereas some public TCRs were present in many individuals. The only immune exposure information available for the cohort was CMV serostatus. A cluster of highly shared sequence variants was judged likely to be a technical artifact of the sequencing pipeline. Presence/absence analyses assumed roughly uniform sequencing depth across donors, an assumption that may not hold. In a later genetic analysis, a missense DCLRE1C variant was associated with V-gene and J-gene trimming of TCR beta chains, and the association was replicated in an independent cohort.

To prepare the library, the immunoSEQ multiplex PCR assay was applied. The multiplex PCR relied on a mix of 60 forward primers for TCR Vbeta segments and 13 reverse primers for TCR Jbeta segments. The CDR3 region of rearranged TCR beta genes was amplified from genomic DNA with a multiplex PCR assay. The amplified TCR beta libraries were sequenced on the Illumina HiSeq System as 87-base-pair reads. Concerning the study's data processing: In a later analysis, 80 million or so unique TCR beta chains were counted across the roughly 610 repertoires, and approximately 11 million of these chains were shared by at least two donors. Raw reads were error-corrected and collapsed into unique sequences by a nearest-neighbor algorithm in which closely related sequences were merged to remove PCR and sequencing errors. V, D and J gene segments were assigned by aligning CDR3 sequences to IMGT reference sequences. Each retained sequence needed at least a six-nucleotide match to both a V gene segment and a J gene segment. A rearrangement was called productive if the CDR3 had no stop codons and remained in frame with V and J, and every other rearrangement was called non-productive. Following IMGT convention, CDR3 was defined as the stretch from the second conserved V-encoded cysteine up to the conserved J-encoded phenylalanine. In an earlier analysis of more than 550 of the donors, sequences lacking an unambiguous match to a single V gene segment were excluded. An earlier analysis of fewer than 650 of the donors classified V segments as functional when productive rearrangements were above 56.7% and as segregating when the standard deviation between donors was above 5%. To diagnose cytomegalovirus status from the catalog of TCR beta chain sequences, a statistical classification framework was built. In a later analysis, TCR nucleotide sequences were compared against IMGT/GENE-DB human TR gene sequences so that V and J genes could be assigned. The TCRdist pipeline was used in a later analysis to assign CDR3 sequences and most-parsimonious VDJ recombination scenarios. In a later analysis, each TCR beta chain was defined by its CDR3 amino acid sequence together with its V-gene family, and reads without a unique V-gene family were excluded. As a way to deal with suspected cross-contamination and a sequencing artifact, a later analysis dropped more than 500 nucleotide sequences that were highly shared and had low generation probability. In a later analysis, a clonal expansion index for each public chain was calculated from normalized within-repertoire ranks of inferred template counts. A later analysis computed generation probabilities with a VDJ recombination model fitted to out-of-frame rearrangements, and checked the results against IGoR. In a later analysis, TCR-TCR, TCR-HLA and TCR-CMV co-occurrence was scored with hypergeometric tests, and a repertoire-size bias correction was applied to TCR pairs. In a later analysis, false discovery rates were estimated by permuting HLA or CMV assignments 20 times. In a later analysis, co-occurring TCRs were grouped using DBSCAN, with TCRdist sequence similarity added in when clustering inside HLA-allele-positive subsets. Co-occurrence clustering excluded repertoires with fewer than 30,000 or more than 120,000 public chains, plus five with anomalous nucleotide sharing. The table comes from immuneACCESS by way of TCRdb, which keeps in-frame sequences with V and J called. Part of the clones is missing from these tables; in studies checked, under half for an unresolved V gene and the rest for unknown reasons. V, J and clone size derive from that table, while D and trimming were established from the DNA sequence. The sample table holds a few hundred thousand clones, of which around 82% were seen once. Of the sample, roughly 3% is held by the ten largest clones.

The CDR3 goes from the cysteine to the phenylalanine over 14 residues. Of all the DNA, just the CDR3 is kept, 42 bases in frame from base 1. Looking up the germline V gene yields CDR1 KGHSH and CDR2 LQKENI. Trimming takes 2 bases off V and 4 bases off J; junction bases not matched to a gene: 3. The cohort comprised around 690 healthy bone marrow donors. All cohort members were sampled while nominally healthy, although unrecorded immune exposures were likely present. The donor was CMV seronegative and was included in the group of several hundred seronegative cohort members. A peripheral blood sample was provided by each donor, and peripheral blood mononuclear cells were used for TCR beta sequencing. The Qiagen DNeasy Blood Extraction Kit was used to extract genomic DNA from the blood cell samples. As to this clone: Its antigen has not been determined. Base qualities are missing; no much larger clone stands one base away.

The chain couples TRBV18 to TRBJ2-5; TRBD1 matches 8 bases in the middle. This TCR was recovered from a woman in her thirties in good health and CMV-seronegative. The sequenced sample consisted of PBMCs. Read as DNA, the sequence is TGTGCCAGCTCACCAATACAGGGGGGAGAGACCCAGTACTTC. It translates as CASSPIQGGETQYF.